Listed below are T cell receptor beta chains from one sample, sequenced in a study of shared clonotypes between healthy human individuals. Clones were read by immunoSEQ multiplex PCR, and TCRdb kept only the in-frame ones, dropping some. In the table there are 2 million to 3 million clones, approximately 92% of which are singletons. The sequenced sample consisted of naive CD4+ T cells sorted from blood. The receptors were gathered from a young man in good health. Both conserved end residues are part of each CDR3. A D gene is named only where the DNA matches it firmly. A clone size is listed for some rows: how often the clone was seen (once, few, many), or a class if it is expanded.

cdr3_nt	cdr3_aa	d_call	clone_size	v_call	j_call
TGTGCCAGCAGTGAATTGGGGACAGGGGAACAAGAGACCCAGTACTTC	CASSELGTGEQETQYF	TRBD1	NA	TRBV25-1	TRBJ2-5
TGTGCCAGTAGTGTGGGACGGAGAACTAATGAAAAACTGTTTTTT	CASSVGRRTNEKLFF	NA	once	TRBV19	TRBJ1-4
TGCGCCAGCAGCCTAGGACTATCGAGCTCCTACAATGAGCAGTTCTTC	CASSLGLSSSYNEQFF	NA	NA	TRBV4-1	TRBJ2-1
TGTGCCAGCAGCTTCGGGCCTGTCGGGGATGAGCAGTTCTTC	CASSFGPVGDEQFF	NA	NA	TRBV7-2	TRBJ2-1
TGTGCCACCAAATTCTTTGGGGATACTGAAAAACTGTTTTTT	CATKFFGDTEKLFF	NA	NA	TRBV6-5	TRBJ1-4
TGTGCCTGGAGTCACCAGATTGGGGCAGATACGCAGTATTTT	CAWSHQIGADTQYF	NA	NA	TRBV30	TRBJ2-3
TGTGCCAGCTCACCACGTTCGGGTGTACTAAACACCGGGGAGCTGTTTTTT	CASSPRSGVLNTGELFF	NA	NA	TRBV18	TRBJ2-2
TGTGCCAGCAGCCCTGGTGGGGGAGGCTACACCTTC	CASSPGGGGYTF	NA	NA	TRBV5-6	TRBJ1-2
TGTGCCAGCAGTGAATTTGGGGCAACTAATGAAAAACTGTTTTTT	CASSEFGATNEKLFF	NA	NA	TRBV25-1	TRBJ1-4
TGTGCCAGCAGCAAGAGAGGCCTAAAGAACACCGGGGAGCTGTTTTTT	CASSKRGLKNTGELFF	NA	NA	TRBV21-1	TRBJ2-2
TGTGCCAGCTCACCGAGCAGGGGGCCAAATTCACCCCTCCACTTT	CASSPSRGPNSPLHF	TRBD1	once	TRBV18	TRBJ1-6
TGTGCCAGCAGCTCTACCGGGACTAGCGCCTACAATGAGCAGTTCTTC	CASSSTGTSAYNEQFF	TRBD2	NA	TRBV7-2	TRBJ2-1
TGCAGCGTCCAAACACAGGGGGCAGGCTATGGCTACACCTTC	CSVQTQGAGYGYTF	TRBD1	NA	TRBV29-1	TRBJ1-2
TGTGCCAGCATTGGACAGGGGCCACCCCTCCACTTT	CASIGQGPPLHF	TRBD1	few	TRBV7-9	TRBJ1-6
TGTGCCACCAGCAGCGACCGGTCGAGCTCCTACAATGAGCAGTTCTTC	CATSSDRSSSYNEQFF	NA	NA	TRBV15	TRBJ2-1
TGTGCCAGCACCCCACGGGGGGTACAAGAGACCCAGTACTTC	CASTPRGVQETQYF	TRBD2	NA	TRBV2	TRBJ2-5
TGTGCCAGCAGCCCACCGGGACAGAATTCACCCCTCCACTTT	CASSPPGQNSPLHF	TRBD1	few	TRBV5-4	TRBJ1-6
TGTGCCAGCAGTCCTAGCGGGGGGCCCTACGAGCAGTACTTC	CASSPSGGPYEQYF	TRBD2	NA	TRBV27	TRBJ2-7
TGCGCCAGCAGCGGGGAACGGACCGAGCTTGCAACTAATGAAAAACTGTTTTTT	CASSGERTELATNEKLFF	NA	NA	TRBV4-1	TRBJ1-4
TGTGCCAGCTCGCAAGGGACGCCCTGGCCATTCGAGCAGTACTTC	CASSQGTPWPFEQYF	NA	NA	TRBV18	TRBJ2-7
TGCGCCAGCCTAGGAGGTGCCATAGATACGCAGTATTTT	CASLGGAIDTQYF	NA	NA	TRBV10-2	TRBJ2-3
TGTGCCAGCACACCGGCAGGGACAGTGCAGTACTTC	CASTPAGTVQYF	TRBD1	NA	TRBV11-2	TRBJ2-5
TGTGCCAGCAGTGAACATGGGACAGGGGGCACAGATACGCAGTATTTT	CASSEHGTGGTDTQYF	TRBD1	NA	TRBV2	TRBJ2-3
TGCGCCAGCAGCCAAGATGTCACAGTCAATCAGCCCCAGCATTTT	CASSQDVTVNQPQHF	NA	NA	TRBV4-1	TRBJ1-5
TGCGCCAGCAGGGGGACTAGCGGGCCCCAAGAGACCCAGTACTTC	CASRGTSGPQETQYF	TRBD2	NA	TRBV10-2	TRBJ2-5
TGTGCCAGCAGCTTACCCGGACAGCCTGACTACACCTTC	CASSLPGQPDYTF	NA	once	TRBV7-9	TRBJ1-2
TGTGCCTGGAGTGTTCGGACGACCTATGGCTACACCTTC	CAWSVRTTYGYTF	NA	NA	TRBV30	TRBJ1-2
TGTGCCAGCAGCTTAGAAGACGCGGGCAATCAGCCCCAGCATTTT	CASSLEDAGNQPQHF	NA	NA	TRBV7-8	TRBJ1-5
TGTGCCTGGAGTGTAATAGGGGAGCGGGAGTGGAGAGATACGCAGTATTTT	CAWSVIGEREWRDTQYF	TRBD2	NA	TRBV30	TRBJ2-3
TGTGCCAGCAGCCTCAGGGGGGACGCCGCTGAAGATACGCAGTATTTT	CASSLRGDAAEDTQYF	NA	NA	TRBV9	TRBJ2-3
TGTGCCAGCAGCCGCGGGGGACAGAGCTCCTACGAGCAGTACTTC	CASSRGGQSSYEQYF	NA	NA	TRBV7-9	TRBJ2-7
TGCAGCGCTCCACTACAGCGAACCTCCTACAATGAGCAGTTCTTC	CSAPLQRTSYNEQFF	NA	NA	TRBV29-1	TRBJ2-1
TGTGCCAGCAGTTACAGCCTAGCGGGGGCCTACGAGCAGTACTTC	CASSYSLAGAYEQYF	TRBD2	once	TRBV6-5	TRBJ2-7
TGTGCCAGCAGTGACTCTAGCAGCACAGATACGCAGTATTTT	CASSDSSSTDTQYF	NA	NA	TRBV2	TRBJ2-3
TGTGCCAGCAGGATTCCCCTAGGGAGGTATGGCTACACCTTC	CASRIPLGRYGYTF	NA	NA	TRBV6-1	TRBJ1-2
TGCGCCAGCAGCCCCCATTCCGACAGGGGGGGCACTGAAGCTTTCTTT	CASSPHSDRGGTEAFF	TRBD1	NA	TRBV5-1	TRBJ1-1
TGTGCCAGCAGTGAAAAGGGTTGGGGGGCCGTCCAAGGGGTGAACACTGAAGCTTTCTTT	CASSEKGWGAVQGVNTEAFF	NA	NA	TRBV6-1	TRBJ1-1
TGTGCCTGGAGTGTCGGACTCACCCCAGATACGCAGTATTTT	CAWSVGLTPDTQYF	NA	NA	TRBV30	TRBJ2-3
TGCAGCGTTGATTCTGCGGGAGGGCGGCTGGAGACCCAGTACTTC	CSVDSAGGRLETQYF	TRBD2	NA	TRBV29-1	TRBJ2-5
TGTGCCAGCAGCCGAGGGACAGATGGAAACACCATATATTTT	CASSRGTDGNTIYF	TRBD1	NA	TRBV5-4	TRBJ1-3
TGTGCCAGCAGCTTATTGGGACAGGGTCCCTACAATGAGCAGTTCTTC	CASSLLGQGPYNEQFF	TRBD1	NA	TRBV5-4	TRBJ2-1
TGCAGCGTTACTATGGGAAATAGCAATCAGCCCCAGCATTTT	CSVTMGNSNQPQHF	NA	NA	TRBV29-1	TRBJ1-5
TGCGCCAGCAGCTTGAGAAGTGACTATGGCTACACCTTC	CASSLRSDYGYTF	NA	once	TRBV5-1	TRBJ1-2
TGCGCCAGCAGCCCGACAGGGGGGACTTATCAGCCCCAGCATTTT	CASSPTGGTYQPQHF	TRBD1	NA	TRBV5-1	TRBJ1-5
TGTGCCAGCAGTTTATCGGATTCGGGCTTCCAGTTCTTC	CASSLSDSGFQFF	NA	NA	TRBV27	TRBJ2-1
TGTGCCACCAGCAGTGGGCAGTACACTGAAGCTTTCTTT	CATSSGQYTEAFF	NA	NA	TRBV15	TRBJ1-1
TGTGCCATCAGTGACGTAATTGGGACAGATGGCTATACCTTC	CAISDVIGTDGYTF	TRBD1	NA	TRBV10-3	TRBJ1-2
TGCGCCAGCCGACAGGGTCTGAACTATGGCTACACCTTC	CASRQGLNYGYTF	TRBD1	NA	TRBV10-2	TRBJ1-2
TGTGCCAGCAGCCGACAGGGTGCAGATACGCAGTATTTT	CASSRQGADTQYF	TRBD1	NA	TRBV6-5	TRBJ2-3
TGTGCCAGCAGCTTAGGTGGCGTAATTAACTATGGCTACACCTTC	CASSLGGVINYGYTF	NA	NA	TRBV11-2	TRBJ1-2
TGTGCCAGCAGTTACCCCGGGACAGGCTACAATGAGCAGTTCTTC	CASSYPGTGYNEQFF	TRBD1	NA	TRBV6-5	TRBJ2-1
TGTGCCAGCAGCTTACCCAGGTGGTCTAGCACAGATACGCAGTATTTT	CASSLPRWSSTDTQYF	NA	NA	TRBV7-8	TRBJ2-3
TGCGCCAGCAGCTGGCGGACAGGGGGAGAGACCCAGTACTTC	CASSWRTGGETQYF	TRBD1	NA	TRBV5-1	TRBJ2-5